Listed below are T cell receptor beta chains from one sample, sequenced in a study of blood T cell repertoires in COVID-19. Generated by immunoSEQ multiplex PCR, the TCRdb table keeps only in-frame clones and is missing some. The top ten clones hold about 1% of a sample with some 290,000 clones, about 90% of them seen once. Sample: peripheral blood. These receptors were obtained from a woman in her forties with COVID-19, enrolled during active disease. The conserved cysteine and the conserved F or W are not part of the CDR3 here.

>TRBV28|TRBJ2-2
ASRTSGRVAGELF
>TRBV27|TRBJ1-5
ASSLISQPRGNQPQH
>TRBV27|TRBJ2-7
ASSLAGAYYEQY
>TRBV10-3|TRBJ2-7
ATGGPYSHEQY
>TRBV29-1|TRBJ1-4
SVQGQGIANEKLF
>TRBV5-4|TRBJ2-1
ASRNTTSGRLLSSYNEQF
>TRBV3-1/TRBV3-2|TRBJ1-1
ASSPRASGHLTPF
>TRBV28|TRBJ2-2
ASSVVGSGGRNTGELF
>TRBV7-9|TRBJ1-1
ASGEDTEAF
>TRBV6-2/TRBV6-3|TRBJ2-2
ASSYHPGQNTGELF
>TRBV9|TRBJ2-7
ASSVATGGYEQY
>TRBV11-3|TRBJ2-1
ASSFGTGGIDEQF
>TRBV7-9|TRBJ1-2
ASSLQGASFYGYT
>TRBV29-1|TRBJ1-2
SVEDPQLRYGYT